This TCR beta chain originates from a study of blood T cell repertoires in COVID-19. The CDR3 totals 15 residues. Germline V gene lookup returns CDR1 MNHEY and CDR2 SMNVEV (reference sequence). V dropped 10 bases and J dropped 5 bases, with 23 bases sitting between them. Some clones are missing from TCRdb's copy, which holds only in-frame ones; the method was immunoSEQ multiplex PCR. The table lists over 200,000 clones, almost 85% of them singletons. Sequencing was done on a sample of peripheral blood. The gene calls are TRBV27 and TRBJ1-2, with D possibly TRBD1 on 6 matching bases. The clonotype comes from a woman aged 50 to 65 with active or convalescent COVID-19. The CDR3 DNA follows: TGTGCCACCGCATCCGGGACACAAAGAGTATATGGCTACACCTTC. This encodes CATASGTQRVYGYTF.